Included here is one T cell receptor (beta chain) sequence, with context. The antigen it recognizes is unknown. No much larger clone is present one base from it, and per-base qualities are unavailable. The sample's time point label, decoded: cells obtained before transplantation from donor or recipient. CD3+CD4+ and CD3+CD8+ populations were FACS-sorted from unstimulated pre-transplant donor and recipient cells taken from spleen or lymph nodes. The CDR1 and CDR2 encoded by the germline V gene (reference sequence) are SGHNT and YYREEE. Its CDR3 holds 15 amino acids, cysteine through phenylalanine. Only CDR3 DNA remains: 45 bases, in frame from the first base. The trim is 0 bases for V and 4 bases for J, with a gap of 12 bases between the germline ends. This record comes from a study of graft-versus-host responses after intestinal transplantation (dated by TCRdb to the early 2020s). Some background on the complete study: Recipients received multivisceral, liver-intestinal, or isolated intestinal transplants. Every recipient was given anti-thymocyte globulin induction, followed by roughly 3 years of maintenance tacrolimus and steroids. After intestinal transplantation, graft-versus-host and host-versus-graft alloreactive T cell clones were followed in the graft, circulation and bone marrow using bulk TCR-beta CDR3 sequencing. Alloreactive clones were identified by sequencing pre-transplant mixed lymphocyte reaction products and comparing these products with unstimulated pre-transplant donor and recipient T cells. Instead of going to the commercial service, samples from a few later patients were sequenced in-house on an Illumina MiSeq and processed with MiXCR. A peak of at least 4% donor T cells among recipient peripheral blood mononuclear cells was the definition used for donor T cell macrochimerism. Of the roughly 25 intestinal transplant recipients enrolled in the cohort, one of whom was a retransplant, a few patients without pretransplant specimens were excluded. General study outcomes and caveats: Peak levels of circulating GvH clones were associated with declines in HvG clones early after transplant. The relatively low number and heterogeneity of intestinal transplant patients limited the conclusions. GvH clones were found in recipient bone marrow, and some of the GvH clones appeared earlier in ileal mucosa or blood, which is consistent with an intestinal mucosal origin. In patients with donor T cell macrochimerism, the allografts had high GvH to HvG T cell clonal ratios.

Library preparation used the immunoSEQ multiplex PCR assay. For most patients, genomic DNA was isolated using the Qiagen DNeasy Blood and Tissue Kit and was shipped frozen to Adaptive Biotechnologies for TCR sequencing. High-throughput TCR-beta CDR3 sequencing of genomic DNA from most patients was performed by Adaptive Biotechnologies. As for the authors' bioinformatics: TCR sequencing data were retrieved from Adaptive's ImmunoSEQ software for around 20 patients, whereas a few other patients were processed with MiXCR and VDJtools. To correct CD4 versus CD8 sorting errors, sequences present in both subsets at a frequency ratio below 5:1 were removed. CDR3 nucleotide sequences shared between donor and recipient were removed because the origin of such sequences could not be assigned. To count as alloreactive, a clone needed at least 2-fold expansion over unstimulated cells and a minimum CFSE-low frequency of 0.002% (template counts) or 0.001% (read counts). A clone was considered mappable if detected in the sequenced pre-transplant spleen, lymph node, or MLR CFSE-low populations of the donor or recipient. Cumulative frequency of alloreactive clones was calculated as a percentage of all sequences weighted by copy number. As stored in TCRdb, this immuneACCESS dataset retains in-frame rearrangements with V and J assigned. A fraction of the clones does not appear; measured against another copy, unresolved V genes explain less than half of the discrepancy, and the remainder lacks a known reason. The V and J calls and clone size are taken from that table; D and trimming were inferred from the DNA. In all, the sample holds about 88,000 clones, and about 94% of those were seen once. The ten largest clonotypes hold roughly 0.18% of the sample.

The specimen was unstimulated CD4+ T cells sorted from spleen or lymph node cells, collected before transplant. The rearrangement joined TRBV5-4 to TRBJ2-3; no D gene call is confident. The origin of this receptor is a human donor who was the organ donor for an intestinal transplant. The CDR3 is CASSLVGGSADTQYF. The DNA reads as follows: TGTGCCAGCAGCTTGGTAGGTGGCTCCGCAGATACGCAGTATTTT.